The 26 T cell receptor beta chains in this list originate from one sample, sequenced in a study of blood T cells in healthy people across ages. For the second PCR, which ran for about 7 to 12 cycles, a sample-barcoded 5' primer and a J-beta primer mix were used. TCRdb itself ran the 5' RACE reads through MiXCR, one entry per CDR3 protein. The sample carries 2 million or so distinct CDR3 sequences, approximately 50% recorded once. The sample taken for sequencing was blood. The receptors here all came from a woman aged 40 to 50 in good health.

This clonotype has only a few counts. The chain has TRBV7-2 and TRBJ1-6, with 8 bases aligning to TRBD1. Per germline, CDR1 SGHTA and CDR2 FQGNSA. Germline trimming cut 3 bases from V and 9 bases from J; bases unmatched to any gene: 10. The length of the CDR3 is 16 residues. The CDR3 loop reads CASSFQTGASGSPLHF. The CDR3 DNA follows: TGTGCCAGCAGCTTCCAGACAGGGGCATCGGGTTCACCCCTCCACTTT. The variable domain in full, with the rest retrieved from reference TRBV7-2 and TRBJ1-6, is GAGVSQSPSNKVTEKGKDVELRCDPISGHTALYWYRQSLGQGLEFLIYFQGNSAPDKSGLPSDRFSAERTGGSVSTLTIQRTQQEDSAVYLCASSFQTGASGSPLHFGNGTRLTVT.

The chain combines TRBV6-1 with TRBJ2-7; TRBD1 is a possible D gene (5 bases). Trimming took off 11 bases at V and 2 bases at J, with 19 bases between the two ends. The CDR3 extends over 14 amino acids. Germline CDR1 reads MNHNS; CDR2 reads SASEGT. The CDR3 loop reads CAGIENGAPYEQYF. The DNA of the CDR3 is TGTGCCGGCATTGAAAATGGGGCCCCCTACGAGCAGTACTTC.

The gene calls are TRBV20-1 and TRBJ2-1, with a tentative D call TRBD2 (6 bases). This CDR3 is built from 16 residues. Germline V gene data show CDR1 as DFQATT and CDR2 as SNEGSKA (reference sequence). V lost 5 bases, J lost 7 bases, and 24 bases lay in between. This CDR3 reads CSALHQVSGEINEQFF. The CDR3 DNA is TGCAGTGCTCTCCACCAGGTGTCGGGGGAAATAAATGAGCAGTTCTTC.

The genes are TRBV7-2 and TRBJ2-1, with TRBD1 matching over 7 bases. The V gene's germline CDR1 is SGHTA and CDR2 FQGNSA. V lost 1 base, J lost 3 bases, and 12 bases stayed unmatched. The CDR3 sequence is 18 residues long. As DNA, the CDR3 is TGTGCCAGCAGCTTAGGGATTTCCGGGACAGAGATCTACAATGAGCAGTTCTTC. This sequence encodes CASSLGISGTEIYNEQFF.

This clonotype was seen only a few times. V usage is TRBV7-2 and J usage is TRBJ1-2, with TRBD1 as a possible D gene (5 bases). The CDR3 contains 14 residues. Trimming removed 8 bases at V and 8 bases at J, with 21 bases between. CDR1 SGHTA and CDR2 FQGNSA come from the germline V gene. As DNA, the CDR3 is TGTGCCAGCGCCCTAGGGCACCAGGGAGGCGGCTACACCTTC. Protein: CASALGHQGGGYTF.

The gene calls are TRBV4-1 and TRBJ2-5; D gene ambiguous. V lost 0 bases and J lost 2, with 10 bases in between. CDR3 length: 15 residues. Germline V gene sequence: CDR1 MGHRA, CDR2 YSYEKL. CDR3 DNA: TGCGCCAGCAGCCAAGATCTTCTAGGGCAAGAGACCCAGTACTTC. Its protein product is CASSQDLLGQETQYF.

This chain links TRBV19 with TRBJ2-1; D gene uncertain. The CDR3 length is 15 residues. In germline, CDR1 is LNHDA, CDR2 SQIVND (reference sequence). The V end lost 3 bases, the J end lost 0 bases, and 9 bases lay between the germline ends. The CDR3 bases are TGTGCCAGTAGTATCCAGGTAGTCTCCTACAATGAGCAGTTCTTC. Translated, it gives CASSIQVVSYNEQFF.

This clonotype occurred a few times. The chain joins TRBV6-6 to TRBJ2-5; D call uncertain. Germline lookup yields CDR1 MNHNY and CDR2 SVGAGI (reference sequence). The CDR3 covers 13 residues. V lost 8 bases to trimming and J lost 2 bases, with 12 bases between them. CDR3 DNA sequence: TGTGCCAGCGCTGGTACCCCACAAGAGACCCAGTACTTC. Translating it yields CASAGTPQETQYF.

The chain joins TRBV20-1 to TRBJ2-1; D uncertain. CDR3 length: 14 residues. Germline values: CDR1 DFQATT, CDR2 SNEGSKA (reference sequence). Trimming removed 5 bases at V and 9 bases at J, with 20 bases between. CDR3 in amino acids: CSAVLTGPWIEQFF. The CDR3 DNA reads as TGCAGTGCTGTTCTAACCGGGCCCTGGATTGAGCAGTTCTTC.

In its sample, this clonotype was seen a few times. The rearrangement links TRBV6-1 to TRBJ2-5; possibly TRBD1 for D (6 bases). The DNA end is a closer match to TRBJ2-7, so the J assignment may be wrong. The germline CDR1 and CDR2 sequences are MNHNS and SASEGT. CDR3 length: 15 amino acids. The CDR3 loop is CASSEGQVKGYEQYF. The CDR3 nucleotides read TGTGCCAGCAGTGAAGGACAGGTCAAGGGCTACGAGCAGTACTTC.

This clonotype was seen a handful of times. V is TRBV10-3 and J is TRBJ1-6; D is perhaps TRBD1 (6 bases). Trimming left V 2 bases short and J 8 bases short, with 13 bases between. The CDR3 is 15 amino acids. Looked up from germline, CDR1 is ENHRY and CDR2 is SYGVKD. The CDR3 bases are TGTGCCATCAGTGAGACGGCGGCAGGGGATTCACCCCTCCACTTT. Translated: CAISETAAGDSPLHF.

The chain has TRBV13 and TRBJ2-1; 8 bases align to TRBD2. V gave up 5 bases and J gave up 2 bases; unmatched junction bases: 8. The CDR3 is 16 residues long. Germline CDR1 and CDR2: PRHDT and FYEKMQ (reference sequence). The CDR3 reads CASSAPGGETYNEQFF. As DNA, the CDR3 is TGTGCCAGCAGCGCCCCCGGGGGGGAGACCTACAATGAGCAGTTCTTC.

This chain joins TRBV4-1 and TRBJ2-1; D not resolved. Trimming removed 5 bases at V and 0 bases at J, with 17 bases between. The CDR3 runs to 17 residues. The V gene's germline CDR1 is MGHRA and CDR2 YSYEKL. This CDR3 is CASSARSIGISYNEQFF. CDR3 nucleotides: TGCGCCAGCAGCGCCCGATCCATAGGGATCTCCTACAATGAGCAGTTCTTC.

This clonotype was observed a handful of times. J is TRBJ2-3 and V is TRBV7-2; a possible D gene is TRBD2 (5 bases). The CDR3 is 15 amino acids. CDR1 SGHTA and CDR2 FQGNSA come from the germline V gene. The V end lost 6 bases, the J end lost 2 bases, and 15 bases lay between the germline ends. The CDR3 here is CASRLQRTLTDTQYF. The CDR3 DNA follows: TGTGCCAGCAGGCTTCAGAGGACTCTCACAGATACGCAGTATTTT.

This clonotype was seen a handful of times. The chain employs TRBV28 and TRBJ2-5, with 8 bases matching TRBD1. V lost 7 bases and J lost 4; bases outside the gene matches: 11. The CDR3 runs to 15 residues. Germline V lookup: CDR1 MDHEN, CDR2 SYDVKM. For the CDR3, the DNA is TGTGCCAGCAATGCTGGACAGGGAGGTAGAGAGACCCAGTACTTC. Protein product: CASNAGQGGRETQYF.

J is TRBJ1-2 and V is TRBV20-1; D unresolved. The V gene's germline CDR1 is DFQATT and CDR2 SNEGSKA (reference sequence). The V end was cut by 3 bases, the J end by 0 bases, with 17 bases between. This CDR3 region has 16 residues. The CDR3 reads CSASTLDFGANYGYTF. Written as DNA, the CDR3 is TGCAGTGCTAGCACCTTAGACTTTGGAGCTAACTATGGCTACACCTTC.

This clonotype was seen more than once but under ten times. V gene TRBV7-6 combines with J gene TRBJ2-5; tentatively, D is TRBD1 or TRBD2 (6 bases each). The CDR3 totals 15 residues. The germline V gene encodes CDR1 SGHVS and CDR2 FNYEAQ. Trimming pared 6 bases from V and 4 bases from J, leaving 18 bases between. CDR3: CASSHNLGGPETQYF. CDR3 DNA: TGTGCCAGCAGTCATAACCTGGGGGGCCCAGAGACCCAGTACTTC.

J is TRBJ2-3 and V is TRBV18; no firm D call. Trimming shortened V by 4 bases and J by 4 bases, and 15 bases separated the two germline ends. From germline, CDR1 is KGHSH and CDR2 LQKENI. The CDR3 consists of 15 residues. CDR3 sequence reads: CASSLGITGADTQYF. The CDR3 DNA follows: TGTGCCAGCTCACTTGGCATCACGGGCGCAGATACGCAGTATTTT.

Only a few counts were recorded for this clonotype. The CDR3 DNA is TGTGCCATCAGTGTGGGACCCCGGAATGAGCAGTTCTTC. As protein: CAISVGPRNEQFF. The chain carries TRBV10-3 and TRBJ2-1, with D perhaps TRBD1 or TRBD2 (5 bases each). CDR3 length: 13 amino acids. Germline CDR1 is ENHRY and CDR2 is SYGVKD. V lost 4 bases and J 7 bases, leaving 11 bases between the germline ends.

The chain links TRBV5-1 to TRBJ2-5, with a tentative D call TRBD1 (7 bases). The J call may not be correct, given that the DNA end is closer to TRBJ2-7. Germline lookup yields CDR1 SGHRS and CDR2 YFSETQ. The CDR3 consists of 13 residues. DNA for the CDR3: TGCGCCAGCAGCTCAGGGGGGACAAACGAGCAGTACTTC. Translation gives CASSSGGTNEQYF.

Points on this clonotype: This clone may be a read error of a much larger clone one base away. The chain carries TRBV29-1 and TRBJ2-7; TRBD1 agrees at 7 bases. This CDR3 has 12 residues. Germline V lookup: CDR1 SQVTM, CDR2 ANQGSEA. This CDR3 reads CSARQGNYGQYF. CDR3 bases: TGCAGCGCCCGACAGGGCAACTACGGGCAGTACTTC.

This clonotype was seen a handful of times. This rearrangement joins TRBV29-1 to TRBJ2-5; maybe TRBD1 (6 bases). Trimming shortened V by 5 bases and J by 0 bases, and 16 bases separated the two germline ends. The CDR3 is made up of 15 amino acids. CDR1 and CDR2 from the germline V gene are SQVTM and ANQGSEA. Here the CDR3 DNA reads TGCAGCGTTTTACCTTTACAGGGATACCAAGAGACCCAGTACTTC. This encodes CSVLPLQGYQETQYF.

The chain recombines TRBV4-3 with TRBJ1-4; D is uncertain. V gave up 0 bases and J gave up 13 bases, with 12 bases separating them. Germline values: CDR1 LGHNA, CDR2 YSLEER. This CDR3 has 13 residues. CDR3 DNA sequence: TGCGCCAGCAGCCAAGATTGGGATCGGGGACTGTTTTTT. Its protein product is CASSQDWDRGLFF.

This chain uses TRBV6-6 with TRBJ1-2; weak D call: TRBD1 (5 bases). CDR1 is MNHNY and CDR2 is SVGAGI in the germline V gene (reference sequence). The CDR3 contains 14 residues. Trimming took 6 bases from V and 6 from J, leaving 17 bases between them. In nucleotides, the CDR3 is TGTGCCAGCAGGATACAGGTGGCAGGCCATGGCTACACCTTC. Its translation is CASRIQVAGHGYTF.

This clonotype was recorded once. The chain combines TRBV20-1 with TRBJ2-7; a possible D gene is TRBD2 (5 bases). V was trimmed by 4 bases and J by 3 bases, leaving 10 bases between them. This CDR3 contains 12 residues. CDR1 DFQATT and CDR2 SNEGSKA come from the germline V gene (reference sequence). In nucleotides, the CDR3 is TGCAGTGCTACCCTAGGAGGCTACGAGCAGTACTTC. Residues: CSATLGGYEQYF.

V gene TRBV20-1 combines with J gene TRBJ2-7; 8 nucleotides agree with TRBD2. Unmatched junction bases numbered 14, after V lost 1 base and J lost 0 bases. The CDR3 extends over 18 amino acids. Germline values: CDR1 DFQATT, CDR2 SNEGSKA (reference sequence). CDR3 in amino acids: CSARVTYGGGSGSYEQYF. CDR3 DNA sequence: TGCAGTGCTAGAGTAACGTACGGCGGGGGGTCTGGCTCCTACGAGCAGTACTTC.